This passage covers 13 T cell receptor beta chains from one sample sequenced in a study of blood T cell repertoires in COVID-19 (dated by TCRdb to between 2020 and 2021). Preparation of the library involved the immunoSEQ multiplex PCR assay. Here the immuneACCESS table is served through TCRdb, limited to in-frame sequences with V and J called. Missing clones are a known gap in these copies; in checked studies unresolved V genes cover under half, and the rest lacks a known reason. The sample yields approximately 210,000 clones; roughly nine tenths were counted once. The ten largest clones capture approximately 0.75% of the sample. Input material: peripheral blood. The receptor set was obtained from a woman in her 70s with acute or convalescent COVID-19.

The chain uses TRBV5-1 and TRBJ1-1, with D possibly matching TRBD1 (5 bases). Germline assignment: CDR1 SGHRS and CDR2 YFSETQ. This CDR3 spans 13 amino acids. V lost 8 bases and J 11 bases, leaving 22 bases between the germline ends. The CDR3 region is CASSRAVDSNAFF. The CDR3 bases are TGCGCCAGTTCCCGTGCGGTCGACAGTAACGCTTTCTTT. Full variable domain (remainder filled in from reference TRBV5-1 and TRBJ1-1): KAGVTQTPRYLIKTRGQQVTLSCSPISGHRSVSWYQQTPGQGLQFLFEYFSETQRNKGNFPGRFSGRQFSNSRSEMNVSTLELGDSALYLCASSRAVDSNAFFGQGTRLTVV.

DNA of the CDR3: TGTGCCATCGCGGGGGGAGGAGAGACCCAGTACTTC. Encoded protein: CAIAGGGETQYF. This chain uses TRBV10-3 with TRBJ2-5, with 8 positions matching TRBD2. CDR3 size: 12 residues. Germline V lookup: CDR1 ENHRY, CDR2 SYGVKD. V shed 8 bases and J 4 bases; nucleotides not matched to a gene: 3.

The table lists this clone with a count of one. The V gene is TRBV3-1 (or the pseudogene TRBV3-2), the J gene TRBJ2-3; D remains unclear. V lost 3 bases and J lost 5, with 15 bases in between. Germline CDR1 and CDR2: LGHDT and YNNKEL (reference sequence). The CDR3 has 15 residues. The CDR3 DNA follows: TGTGCCAGCAGCCACTCCACCCCTTCCGGAGATACGCAGTATTTT. As protein: CASSHSTPSGDTQYF.

V usage is TRBV7-9 and J usage is TRBJ2-7; perhaps TRBD2 as D (6 bases). In germline, CDR1 is SEHNR, CDR2 FQNEAQ (reference sequence). The V gene lost 4 bases and the J gene lost 7 bases, with 11 bases spanning the gap. CDR3 size: 12 residues. The CDR3 reads CASSSGLLEQYF. CDR3 nucleotides: TGTGCCAGCAGCTCGGGACTCCTTGAGCAGTACTTC.

This chain joins TRBV15 and TRBJ2-1; tentatively, D is TRBD2 (5 bases). V was cut by 0 bases and J by 5 bases, with 11 bases left in between. The CDR3 covers 15 residues. Germline CDR1 and CDR2: LNHNV and YYDKDF (reference sequence). In nucleotides, the CDR3 is TGTGCCACCAGCAGAGAACGGACTGGCCACAATGAGCAGTTCTTC. It is translated as CATSRERTGHNEQFF.

This chain uses TRBV6-5 with TRBJ1-2; D might be TRBD1 (5 bases). V lost 0 bases and J 5 bases, leaving 16 bases between the germline ends. Germline CDR1 reads MNHEY; CDR2 reads SVGAGI. The CDR3 contains 16 residues. This chain's CDR3 is CASSYSRRRTIYGYTF. The CDR3 DNA sequence: TGTGCCAGCAGTTACTCGAGACGTAGGACAATATATGGCTACACCTTC.

The V and J genes are TRBV28 and TRBJ1-2; 8 bases align to TRBD1. Per germline, CDR1 MDHEN and CDR2 SYDVKM. With V trimmed by 5 bases and J by 8 bases, 13 bases remained unmatched. The CDR3 extends over 15 amino acids. The CDR3: CASSPRARGLVGYTF. The CDR3 coding sequence is TGTGCCAGCAGTCCCCGCGCCAGGGGGCTAGTGGGCTACACCTTC.

The rearrangement links TRBV6-1 to TRBJ1-2, with D tentatively TRBD1 (5 bases). Trimming took off 2 bases at V and 4 bases at J, with 11 bases between the two ends. Per germline, CDR1 MNHNS and CDR2 SASEGT. The CDR3 has 14 amino acids. The CDR3 spells CASSELQDSYGYTF. The DNA of the CDR3 is TGTGCCAGCAGTGAACTCCAAGACAGCTATGGCTACACCTTC.

The gene calls are TRBV7-2 and TRBJ2-5; tentatively, D is TRBD2 (6 bases). V was trimmed by 5 bases and J by 4 bases, leaving 11 bases between them. The CDR3 is 13 residues long. Germline V gene sequence: CDR1 SGHTA, CDR2 FQGNSA. Here the CDR3 reads CASSQLAGETQYF. As DNA, the CDR3 is TGTGCCAGCAGCCAACTAGCCGGAGAGACCCAGTACTTC.

This clone was observed a single time. CDR3 DNA: TGTGCCAGCATAGGCGGAGGCAATCAGCCCCAGCATTTT. This encodes CASIGGGNQPQHF. V usage is TRBV28 and J usage is TRBJ1-5; D unresolved. Trimming cost V 7 bases and J 2 bases, with 9 bases left between them. Per the germline V gene, CDR1 is MDHEN and CDR2 is SYDVKM. The CDR3 length is 13 residues.

In DNA form, the CDR3 reads TGCGCCAGCAGTGACGGGTCCTACGAGCAGTACTTC. It specifies CASSDGSYEQYF. This chain uses TRBV10-2 with TRBJ2-7; D remains ambiguous. This CDR3 region has 12 residues. The ends were cut back, 3 bases at V and 1 base at J, with 4 bases in the middle. The V gene's germline CDR1 is WSHSY and CDR2 SAAADI.

This chain joins TRBV3-1 (or the pseudogene TRBV3-2) and TRBJ1-3, with D hard to call. The CDR3 extends over 14 amino acids. Per germline, CDR1 LGHDT and CDR2 YNNKEL (reference sequence). Trimming cost V 1 base and J 7 bases, with 11 bases left between them. The CDR3, as DNA: TGTGCCAGCAGCCAAGCCCGGGGATATAACACCATATATTTT. It yields the protein CASSQARGYNTIYF.

The chain combines TRBV2 with TRBJ1-1; D is possibly TRBD1 (6 bases). With 9 bases removed from V and 4 bases from J, the gap between germline ends came to 15 bases. Germline-derived CDR1 and CDR2 are SNHLY and FYNNEI. The CDR3 length is 13 residues. The CDR3 sequence: CASSRGSGTEAFF. The CDR3 DNA is TGTGCCAGTTCTAGGGGGTCGGGCACTGAAGCTTTCTTT.